This TCR beta chain was obtained from a study of blood T cell repertoires in COVID-19 (dated by TCRdb to 2018 to 2020). The study in broad terms: The collaborator samples originated in the United States, Italy and Spain and spanned the acute and convalescent phases of COVID-19. The material from the prospective study consisted of cDNA or gDNA derived from T cells, B-cell-depleted T cells, or PBMCs. Deeply sampled blood TCRbeta repertoires from subjects exposed to, actively infected with, or recovered from COVID-19 were included in the dataset. The repertoires were made available in a free public database intended to serve as a resource for research on the immune response to SARS-CoV-2. The samples were drawn from two sources: the first 160 participants of the ongoing ImmuneRACE study, and fewer than 1,500 subjects contributed by 6 global collaborators. The sample metadata nearly always contained a de-identified subject ID, COVID-19 status, age in years and sex. Where available, HLA class I and class II types were obtained from metadata supplied by the sample provider rather than from assay-based typing. Results and caveats for the whole study, not just this receptor: Clinical and demographic metadata were provided uncurated, with the amount varying by source and participant.

As to this clone: The target of this receptor is not known. No base-level quality is on record; no much larger clone is a single base apart.

The collaborating institutions used their own protocols to collect whole blood in K2EDTA tubes. For TCRbeta analysis, collaborators shipped samples as frozen whole blood, isolated PBMCs, or DNA extracted from either of those sample types. Germline trimming amounts to 4 bases on V and 7 bases on J, with 14 as the count of junction bases outside the gene matches. The CDR3 goes from the cysteine to the phenylalanine over 16 residues. The kept DNA is CDR3 alone, 48 bases in frame from the first base. The germline V gene yields MNHNS for CDR1 and SASEGT for CDR2. TCRbeta CDR3 regions were amplified from genomic DNA using the immunoSEQ Assay, a bias-controlled multiplex PCR. The paper's data handling went like this. The number of nucleated cells in each sample was estimated from the amplification of reference gene primers within the assay. To quantify the absolute abundance of each unique TCRbeta CDR3 rearrangement, sequence reads were collapsed and filtered. Productive Simpson clonality was computed per sample as the square root of Simpson's diversity index over productive rearrangements. Imported from immuneACCESS, the table was reduced by TCRdb to in-frame sequences with V and J called. These copies leave out some clones; in studies compared against another copy, an unresolved V gene accounts for under half, and the cause of the remainder is not known. For V, J and clone size, that table is used; D and trimming come from the DNA. The sample table shows fewer than 200,000 clones, and 83% are seen once. The ten largest clonotypes hold roughly 2% of the sample.

The rearrangement combines TRBV6-1 with TRBJ1-2; 8 of the junction bases match TRBD1. The sequence was collected from a woman aged 80 or over with acute or convalescent COVID-19. The specimen was peripheral blood. The nucleotides are TGTGCCAGCAGTGGAGCACCTGGGACAGGAGTAGGTGGCTACACCTTC. Its product reads: CASSGAPGTGVGGYTF.